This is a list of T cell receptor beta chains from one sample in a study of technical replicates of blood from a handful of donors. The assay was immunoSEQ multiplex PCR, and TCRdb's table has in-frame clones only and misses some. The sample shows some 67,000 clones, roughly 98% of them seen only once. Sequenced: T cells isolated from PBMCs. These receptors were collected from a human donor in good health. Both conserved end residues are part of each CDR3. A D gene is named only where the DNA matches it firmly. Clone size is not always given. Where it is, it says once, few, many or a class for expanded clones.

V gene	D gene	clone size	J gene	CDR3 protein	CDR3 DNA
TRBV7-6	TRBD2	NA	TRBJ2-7	CASSPGGLAGARDEQYF	TGTGCCAGCAGCCCAGGGGGCCTAGCGGGAGCCAGGGACGAGCAGTACTTC
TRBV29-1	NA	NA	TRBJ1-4	CSVEERNEKLFF	TGCAGCGTTGAGGAGAGGAATGAAAAACTGTTTTTT
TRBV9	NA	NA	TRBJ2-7	CASSPTSGGTAFYEQYF	TGTGCCAGCAGCCCGACTTCCGGAGGGACAGCCTTCTACGAGCAGTACTTC
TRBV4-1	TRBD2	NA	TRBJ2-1	CASSQTGTSSYEQFF	TGCGCCAGCAGCCAAACCGGGACTAGCTCTTATGAGCAGTTCTTC
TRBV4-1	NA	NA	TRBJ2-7	CASSQKPGFDQYF	TGCGCCAGCAGCCAAAAACCGGGGTTCGATCAGTACTTC
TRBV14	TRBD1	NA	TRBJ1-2	CASSHPTGLGGYTF	TGTGCCAGCAGCCATCCGACAGGGCTAGGAGGCTACACCTTC
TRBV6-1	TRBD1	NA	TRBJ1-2	CASRARDRDRGYTF	TGTGCCAGCAGGGCCCGGGACAGGGATCGTGGCTACACCTTC
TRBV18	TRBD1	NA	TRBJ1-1	CASSQGVWTEAFF	TGTGCCAGCTCTCAGGGGGTTTGGACTGAAGCTTTCTTT
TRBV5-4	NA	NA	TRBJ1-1	CASSPGIQGSSVAFF	TGTGCCAGCAGCCCAGGAATCCAGGGATCTAGTGTAGCTTTCTTT
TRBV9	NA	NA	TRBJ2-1	CASSVAPLGGQFF	TGTGCCAGCAGCGTAGCCCCATTGGGGGGACAGTTCTTC
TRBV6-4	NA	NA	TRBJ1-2	CASNLRRPKTNYGYTF	TGTGCCAGCAACTTGAGGCGGCCTAAGACTAACTATGGCTACACCTTC
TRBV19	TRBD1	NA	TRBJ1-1	CASSGTGLGTEAFF	TGTGCCAGTAGTGGGACAGGGTTGGGCACTGAAGCTTTCTTT
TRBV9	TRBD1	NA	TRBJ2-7	CASSVLGGTYEQYF	TGTGCCAGCAGCGTCCTAGGGGGCACCTACGAGCAGTACTTC
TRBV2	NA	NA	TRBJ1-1	CASSAAGAKPEAFF	TGTGCCAGCAGTGCGGCAGGGGCGAAGCCTGAAGCTTTCTTT
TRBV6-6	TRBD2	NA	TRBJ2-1	CASTPGLAETNEQFF	TGTGCCAGCACGCCGGGACTAGCGGAAACAAATGAGCAGTTCTTC
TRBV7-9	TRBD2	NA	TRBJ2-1	CASSPPSGTRTYNEQFF	TGTGCCAGCAGCCCACCCTCCGGGACTAGGACCTACAATGAGCAGTTCTTC
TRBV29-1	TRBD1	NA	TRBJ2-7	CSVGGGTGAYEQYF	TGCAGCGTTGGAGGGGGGACAGGGGCTTACGAGCAGTACTTC
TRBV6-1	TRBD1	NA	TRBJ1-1	CANTATGGATEAFF	TGTGCCAACACCGCTACAGGGGGCGCGACTGAAGCTTTCTTT
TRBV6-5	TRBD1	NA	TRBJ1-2	CASRFSGQGDLGYTF	TGTGCCAGCAGGTTCTCGGGACAGGGGGACCTTGGCTACACCTTC
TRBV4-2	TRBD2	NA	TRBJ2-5	CASSPASGGSYQETQYF	TGTGCCAGCAGCCCGGCGAGCGGGGGGTCGTACCAAGAGACCCAGTACTTC
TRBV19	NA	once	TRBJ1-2	CASNKDGGYGYTF	TGTGCCAGTAATAAAGACGGCGGCTATGGCTACACCTTC
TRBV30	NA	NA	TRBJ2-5	CAWSVALVRTQYF	TGTGCCTGGAGTGTAGCCCTAGTCAGGACCCAGTACTTC
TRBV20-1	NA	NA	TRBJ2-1	CSATTGGEQFF	TGCAGTGCTACGACGGGTGGTGAGCAGTTCTTC
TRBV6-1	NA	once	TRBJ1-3	CASSLEGNTIYF	TGTGCCAGCTCCCTCGAGGGAAACACCATATATTTT
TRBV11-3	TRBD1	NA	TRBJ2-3	CASSFRDRTTDTQYF	TGTGCCAGCAGCTTCCGGGACAGGACCACAGATACGCAGTATTTT
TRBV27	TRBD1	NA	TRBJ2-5	CASRRGQHQETQYF	TGTGCCAGCCGCCGGGGACAGCACCAAGAGACCCAGTACTTC
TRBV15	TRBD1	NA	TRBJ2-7	CATSRDRTGSYEQYF	TGTGCCACCAGCAGAGATCGGACAGGGTCCTACGAGCAGTACTTC
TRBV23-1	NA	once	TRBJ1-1	CAMDRGQGLNVIRAFF	TGCGCCATGGACCGGGGCCAGGGACTGAATGTGATCCGAGCTTTCTTT
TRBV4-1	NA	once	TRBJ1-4	CASSQAGLSNEKLFF	TGCGCCAGCAGCCAAGCGGGACTCTCTAATGAAAAACTGTTTTTT
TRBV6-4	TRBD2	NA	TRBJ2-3	CASSDREASTDTQYF	TGTGCCAGCAGTGACCGGGAGGCGAGCACAGATACGCAGTATTTT
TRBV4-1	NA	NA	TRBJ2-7	CASSQEHAISYEQYF	TGCGCCAGCAGCCAAGAACACGCCATCTCCTACGAGCAGTACTTC
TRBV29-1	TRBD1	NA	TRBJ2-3	CSVRPRTGGTDTQYF	TGCAGCGTCCGACCACGGACAGGGGGCACAGATACGCAGTATTTT
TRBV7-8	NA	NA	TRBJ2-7	CASSPRGPYEQYF	TGTGCCAGCAGTCCTCGTGGGCCCTACGAGCAGTACTTC
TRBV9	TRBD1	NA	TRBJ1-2	CASSEQGAGGYTF	TGTGCCAGCAGCGAACAGGGGGCTGGTGGCTACACCTTC
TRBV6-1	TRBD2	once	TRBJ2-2	CASSEHVAGVAGELFF	TGTGCCAGCAGTGAACATGTAGCGGGAGTGGCCGGGGAGCTGTTTTTT
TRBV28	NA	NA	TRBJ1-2	CASSPNIYYGYTF	TGTGCCAGCAGTCCGAACATCTACTATGGCTACACCTTC
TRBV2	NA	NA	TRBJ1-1	CASPTGNTEAFF	TGTGCCAGTCCTACGGGGAACACTGAAGCTTTCTTT
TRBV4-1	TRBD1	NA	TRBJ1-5	CASSPGTGDSNQPQHF	TGCGCCAGCAGCCCCGGGACAGGGGATAGCAATCAGCCCCAGCATTTT
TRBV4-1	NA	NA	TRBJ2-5	CASSQDPGWETQYF	TGCGCCAGCAGCCAAGATCCAGGGTGGGAGACCCAGTACTTC
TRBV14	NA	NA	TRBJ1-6	CASSQDSRGFGSPLHF	TGTGCCAGCAGCCAAGATAGCAGGGGTTTCGGTTCACCCCTCCACTTT
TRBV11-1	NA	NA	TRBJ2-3	CASSLEGGSDTQYF	TGTGCCAGCAGCTTAGAAGGGGGATCAGATACGCAGTATTTT
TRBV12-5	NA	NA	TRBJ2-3	CASGLRLRAGRSTDTQYF	TGTGCTAGTGGTTTGAGACTGAGAGCAGGGCGCAGCACAGATACGCAGTATTTT
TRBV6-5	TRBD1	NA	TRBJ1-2	CASSPDRGFDYGYTF	TGTGCCAGCAGTCCGGACAGGGGGTTTGACTATGGCTACACCTTC
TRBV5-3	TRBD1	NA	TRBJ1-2	CARSTDRYNYGYTF	TGTGCCAGAAGCACGGACAGGTATAACTATGGCTACACCTTC
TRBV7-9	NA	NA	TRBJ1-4	CASSLAPGSGFNEKLFF	TGTGCCAGCAGCTTAGCTCCGGGATCGGGGTTTAATGAAAAACTGTTTTTT
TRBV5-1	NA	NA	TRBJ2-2	CASRYRIPGELFF	TGCGCCAGCAGGTACAGGATCCCCGGGGAGCTGTTTTTT